This T cell receptor (beta chain) was captured in a study of blood T cell repertoires in COVID-19. About the research overall: From the United States, Italy and Spain came samples of acute and convalescent COVID-19. The cDNA or gDNA used as material had been derived from T cells, B-cell-depleted T cells, or PBMCs.

The ends were cut back, 6 bases at V and 4 bases at J, with 19 bases in the middle. Germline loops: CDR1 SGHRS, CDR2 YFSETQ. The CDR3 runs to 15 residues. Authors' methods: Amplifying reference gene primers gave estimates of nucleated cell counts. Measured with immunoSEQ multiplex PCR; TCRdb has only the in-frame clones, and not every one. V and J calls and clone size are given by that table; D and trimming were obtained from the DNA. The repertoire holds around 150,000 clones, with 60% to 80% as singletons. Sequencing was carried out using peripheral blood. V usage is TRBV5-1 and J usage is TRBJ1-1, with a weak D call TRBD1 (6 bases). This clonotype was obtained from a man aged 55 to 70 who had recovered from COVID-19. The CDR3 protein is CASTTQGHRGTEAFF. As DNA, the CDR3 is TGCGCCAGCACCACCCAGGGACACCGGGGCACTGAAGCTTTCTTT. The full variable domain, in which reference TRBV5-1 and TRBJ1-1 provide the parts outside the CDR3, is KAGVTQTPRYLIKTRGQQVTLSCSPISGHRSVSWYQQTPGQGLQFLFEYFSETQRNKGNFPGRFSGRQFSNSRSEMNVSTLELGDSALYLCASTTQGHRGTEAFFGQGTRLTVV.